This TCR beta chain is from a study of CD8+CD57+ T cells in acquired aplastic anemia. Findings and limits, study-wide: Shared by patients and controls, some 29 CD8+ CDR3s were abundant in patients.

Investigators profiled TCR beta VDJ and CDR3 from genomic DNA template. MiXCR, applied by TCRdb to the reads, yields one record per CDR3 protein. The table shows more than 100,000 distinct CDR3 sequences, with 48% occurring only once. This clonotype was counted at least ten times. Antigen unknown. The germline CDR1 and CDR2 sequences are SGHAT and FQNNGV. This CDR3 is built from 18 residues. V was pared by 5 bases and J by 0 bases, with 23 bases between. Source material: sorted CD4+, CD8+, or CD8+CD57+ T cells (not recorded which) from PBMCs. J is TRBJ2-7 and V is TRBV11-2, with D possibly matching TRBD1 (6 bases). The receptor was derived from a human donor in good health, serving as a control. Here the CDR3 reads CASSPRFGQGSSSYEQYF. The DNA of the CDR3 is TGTGCCAGCAGCCCCCGATTTGGTCAGGGGTCTAGCTCCTACGAGCAGTACTTC.